A single sample gave rise to the 26 T cell receptor beta chains below, sequenced in a study of blood T cell repertoires in COVID-19. The repertoire was sequenced with immunoSEQ multiplex PCR; TCRdb's copy has only in-frame clones and lacks some. The sample has 85,000 to 100,000 clones; about four fifths are singletons. Sample: peripheral blood. The source is an elderly woman with active or convalescent COVID-19.

This chain connects TRBV11-2 to TRBJ2-7, with 7 bases that match TRBD2. This CDR3 contains 15 residues. CDR1 SGHAT and CDR2 FQNNGV come from the germline V gene. Germline trimming cut 1 base from V and 3 bases from J; bases unmatched to any gene: 6. This chain's CDR3 is CASSLASGPIYEQYF. CDR3 coding DNA: TGTGCCAGCAGCTTAGCTAGCGGACCAATCTACGAGCAGTACTTC.

The chain links TRBV15 to TRBJ2-2; D possibly corresponds to TRBD2 (6 bases). The germline V gene has CDR1 LNHNV and CDR2 YYDKDF (reference sequence). Trimming removed 0 bases from V and 4 bases from J, with 18 bases in between. The CDR3 loop spans 18 amino acids. The CDR3 DNA follows: TGTGCCACCAGCAGAGATTTAAGCCAGGGAGGTCCCACCGGGGAGCTGTTTTTT. It codes for CATSRDLSQGGPTGELFF. Using reference TRBV15 and TRBJ2-2 for the parts outside the CDR3, the full variable domain is DAMVIQNPRYQVTQFGKPVTLSCSQTLNHNVMYWYQQKSSQAPKLLFHYYDKDFNNEADTPDNFQSRRPNTSFCFLDIRSPGLGDTAMYLCATSRDLSQGGPTGELFFGEGSRLTVL.

V usage is TRBV6-6 and J usage is TRBJ1-3; no reliable D call. The CDR3 has 16 residues. V was pared by 5 bases and J by 0 bases, with 14 bases between. Germline values: CDR1 MNHNY, CDR2 SVGAGI (reference sequence). The CDR3 DNA follows: TGTGCCAGCAGTCCCGTGTCCTTGAGCTCTGGAAACACCATATATTTT. It specifies CASSPVSLSSGNTIYF.

This sequence joins TRBV18 and TRBJ2-5; D is unclear. Germline-derived CDR1 and CDR2 are KGHSH and LQKENI. V lost 4 bases, J lost 0 bases, and 3 bases lay in between. The CDR3 length is 12 residues. The CDR3 protein is CASSLDQETQYF. The CDR3 DNA reads TGTGCCAGCTCACTCGACCAAGAGACCCAGTACTTC.

The chain combines TRBV7-9 with TRBJ2-1; D gene ambiguous. The CDR3 is 13 residues long. In germline, CDR1 is SEHNR, CDR2 FQNEAQ (reference sequence). Trimming took off 3 bases at V and 2 bases at J, with 5 bases between the two ends. The CDR3 loop reads CASSFSTYNEQFF. The CDR3 nucleotides are TGTGCCAGCAGCTTTTCTACCTACAATGAGCAGTTCTTC.

The chain joins TRBV7-9 to TRBJ1-1; D is perhaps TRBD1 (5 bases). The CDR3 totals 14 residues. Germline assignment: CDR1 SEHNR and CDR2 FQNEAQ (reference sequence). The V gene lost 2 bases and the J gene lost 1 base, with 8 bases spanning the gap. DNA for the CDR3: TGTGCCAGCAGCTTAATCCAGGGGAACACTGAAGCTTTCTTT. Its translation is CASSLIQGNTEAFF.

This clone was seen just once. The V call is TRBV20-1, the J call TRBJ2-5, with a possible D match to TRBD1 (5 bases). The V end was cut by 3 bases, the J end by 5 bases, with 19 bases between. This CDR3 has 15 residues. The germline V gene has CDR1 DFQATT and CDR2 SNEGSKA (reference sequence). The CDR3 loop reads CSASGAVAFYETQYF. The CDR3, as DNA: TGCAGTGCTAGTGGGGCAGTCGCCTTCTACGAGACCCAGTACTTC.

V gene TRBV7-8 combines with J gene TRBJ2-5, with no clear D. This CDR3 region has 14 residues. V was clipped by 4 bases and J by 7 bases, with 16 bases between them. CDR1 is SGHVS and CDR2 is FQNEAQ in the germline V gene. CDR3 bases: TGTGCCAGCAGCTCATTACGCCCTAGTGGGACCCAGTACTTC. Translation gives CASSSLRPSGTQYF.

This chain uses TRBV5-1 with TRBJ1-5; D gene ambiguous. The germline V gene has CDR1 SGHRS and CDR2 YFSETQ. V was clipped by 4 bases and J by 2 bases, with 16 bases between them. CDR3 size: 16 residues. CDR3 protein: CASSPEPVNGNQPQHF. The DNA for the CDR3 is TGCGCCAGCAGCCCGGAGCCAGTGAATGGCAATCAGCCCCAGCATTTT. The full variable domain, completed using reference TRBV5-1 and TRBJ1-5, is KAGVTQTPRYLIKTRGQQVTLSCSPISGHRSVSWYQQTPGQGLQFLFEYFSETQRNKGNFPGRFSGRQFSNSRSEMNVSTLELGDSALYLCASSPEPVNGNQPQHFGDGTRLSIL.

This chain links TRBV29-1 with TRBJ1-2; 7 nucleotides align to TRBD1. This CDR3 is built from 14 residues. Germline trimming cut 3 bases from V and 0 bases from J; bases unmatched to any gene: 4. Germline V gene lookup returns CDR1 SQVTM and CDR2 ANQGSEA. The CDR3 DNA is TGCAGCGTTGACAGGCAGGGGGCTAACTATGGCTACACCTTC. Encoded protein: CSVDRQGANYGYTF. Based on the CDR3 plus reference TRBV29-1 and TRBJ1-2, the full variable domain is SAVISQKPSRDICQRGTSLTIQCQVDSQVTMMFWYRQQPGQSLTLIATANQGSEATYESGFVIDKFPISRPNLTFSTLTVSNMSPEDSSIYLCSVDRQGANYGYTFGSGTRLTVV.

V and J are TRBV19 and TRBJ1-1, with 8 nucleotides matching TRBD1. The trim removed 8 bases at V and 1 base at J, leaving 9 bases unmatched. The CDR3 is made up of 15 amino acids. CDR1 and CDR2 (germline): LNHDA, SQIVND (reference sequence). CDR3 sequence reads: CASSGQGRKNTEAFF. The CDR3 nucleotides are TGTGCCAGTTCCGGACAGGGAAGGAAGAACACTGAAGCTTTCTTT.

The V call is TRBV7-3, the J call TRBJ2-1, with 15 bases identical to TRBD2. The CDR3 is 15 residues long. CDR1 is SGHTA, CDR2 FQGTGA, per germline. Trimming at V came to 6 bases and at J to 7 bases, leaving 4 bases not matched to a gene. CDR3 sequence (DNA): TGTGCCAGCAGTCGGGGACTAGCGGGAGGAAATGAGCAGTTCTTC. Translation gives CASSRGLAGGNEQFF. Drawing the rest from reference TRBV7-3 and TRBJ2-1, the complete variable domain is GAGVSQTPSNKVTEKGKYVELRCDPISGHTALYWYRQSLGQGPEFLIYFQGTGAADDSGLPNDRFFAVRPEGSVSTLKIQRTERGDSAVYLCASSRGLAGGNEQFFGPGTRLTVL.

There are a few counts of this clone. A junction end diverges from the germline sequence, so it may reflect a read error. The V gene is TRBV5-1, the J gene TRBJ1-4; D uncertain. CDR3 length: 14 residues. Germline loops: CDR1 SGHRS, CDR2 YFSETQ. In nucleotides, the CDR3 is TGTGCCAGCAGTCGAGGGTCCACTAATGAAAAACTGTTTTTT. Encoded protein: CASSRGSTNEKLFF.

J is TRBJ2-5 and V is TRBV9; 8 positions agree with TRBD2. In germline, CDR1 is SGDLS, CDR2 YYNGEE. J lost 1 base, V lost 0 bases, and 2 bases had no gene match. This CDR3 contains 15 residues. The CDR3 region has the DNA TGTGCCAGCAGCGTAGCCGGGACTAGCCAAGAGACCCAGTACTTC. Translating gives CASSVAGTSQETQYF. Looking up the rest from reference TRBV9 and TRBJ2-5 gives the full variable domain: DSGVTQTPKHLITATGQRVTLRCSPRSGDLSVYWYQQSLDQGLQFLIQYYNGEERAKGNILERFSAQQFPDLHSELNLSSLELGDSALYFCASSVAGTSQETQYFGPGTRLLVL.

The chain combines TRBV27 with TRBJ1-4; D remains ambiguous. The CDR3 runs 12 residues. Between the trimmed V and J ends, which lost 3 bases and 8 bases, there was a span of 7 bases. Germline V gene data show CDR1 as MNHEY and CDR2 as SMNVEV (reference sequence). Here the CDR3 reads CASSFPGEKLFF. CDR3 coding DNA: TGTGCCAGCAGTTTCCCCGGGGAAAAACTGTTTTTT.

The chain carries TRBV7-2 and TRBJ1-1; D is possibly TRBD1 (6 bases). This CDR3 region has 15 residues. Germline lookup yields CDR1 SGHTA and CDR2 FQGNSA. Between the trimmed V and J ends, which lost 4 bases and 1 base, there was a span of 13 bases. Here the CDR3 DNA reads TGTGCCAGCAGCTGGGGCGGGGGCAGGAACACTGAAGCTTTCTTT. This translates into CASSWGGGRNTEAFF. The variable domain in full, with the rest retrieved from reference TRBV7-2 and TRBJ1-1, is GAGVSQSPSNKVTEKGKDVELRCDPISGHTALYWYRQSLGQGLEFLIYFQGNSAPDKSGLPSDRFSAERTGGSVSTLTIQRTQQEDSAVYLCASSWGGGRNTEAFFGQGTRLTVV.

J is TRBJ2-1 and V is TRBV9; 7 positions match TRBD2. The CDR3 loop spans 16 amino acids. V shed 0 bases and J 0 bases; nucleotides not matched to a gene: 3. Germline V CDR1 and CDR2: SGDLS, YYNGEE. CDR3 DNA: TGTGCCAGCAGCGTAGCTGGCGGGAGCTCCTACAATGAGCAGTTCTTC. Protein product: CASSVAGGSSYNEQFF.

CDR3 loop: CASSPHLAGTYEQYF. The CDR3 DNA reads as TGTGCCAGCAGTCCCCATCTAGCGGGAACCTACGAGCAGTACTTC. The chain carries TRBV27 and TRBJ2-7; 9 bases line up with TRBD2. CDR1 and CDR2 (germline): MNHEY, SMNVEV (reference sequence). J gave up 2 bases and V 5 bases, and 7 bases lay outside the gene matches. This CDR3 spans 15 amino acids.

V is TRBV28 and J is TRBJ2-3; the match to TRBD1 covers 11 bases. Trimming took 6 bases from V and 3 from J; bases not matched to a gene: 5. The CDR3 spans 15 residues. CDR1 MDHEN and CDR2 SYDVKM come from the germline V gene. CDR3 region: CASSPGDRGTDTQYF. The CDR3 bases are TGTGCCAGCAGCCCCGGGGACAGGGGGACAGATACGCAGTATTTT.

The V gene is TRBV29-1, the J gene TRBJ2-1, with D possibly being TRBD1 (6 bases). Trimming pared 6 bases from V and 4 bases from J, leaving 22 bases between. The CDR3 spans 16 residues. Germline loops: CDR1 SQVTM, CDR2 ANQGSEA. The CDR3, as DNA: TGCAGCGTCGAACCCCGATCCGGGACAACTTACAATGAGCAGTTCTTC. Protein: CSVEPRSGTTYNEQFF.

The genes are TRBV9 and TRBJ2-1, with 8 bases lining up with TRBD2. CDR1 is SGDLS, CDR2 YYNGEE, per germline. With 0 bases clipped from V and 3 bases from J, the junction kept 2 bases outside the gene matches. The CDR3 is 15 residues long. Here the CDR3 DNA reads TGTGCCAGCAGCGTAGAAGCGGGAGACTACAATGAGCAGTTCTTC. This encodes CASSVEAGDYNEQFF.

This CDR3 is CASSLDRGRRDIQYF. CDR3 DNA sequence: TGTGCCAGCAGCTTGGACAGGGGGCGTAGAGACATTCAGTACTTC. The V and J genes are TRBV7-2 and TRBJ2-4; TRBD1 matches at 11 bases. Trimming at V came to 3 bases and at J to 8 bases, leaving 6 bases not matched to a gene. CDR3 length: 15 residues. The V gene's germline CDR1 is SGHTA and CDR2 FQGNSA.

The chain has TRBV5-1 and TRBJ1-1; D is unresolved. Looked up from germline, CDR1 is SGHRS and CDR2 is YFSETQ. CDR3 length: 13 residues. Trimming stripped 3 bases from V and 1 base from J, with 7 bases between. The CDR3 nucleotides read TGCGCCAGCAGCTCACAGTGGAACACTGAAGCTTTCTTT. Its translation: CASSSQWNTEAFF.

V gene TRBV28 combines with J gene TRBJ2-1, with 9 nucleotides matching TRBD1. The CDR3 spans 16 residues. The V gene end was trimmed by 3 bases and the J gene end by 4 bases; junction bases not matched to a gene: 7. Germline V gene data show CDR1 as MDHEN and CDR2 as SYDVKM. CDR3 loop: CASSLLGDRVYNEQFF. In DNA form, the CDR3 reads TGTGCCAGCAGTTTGCTTGGGGACAGGGTTTACAATGAGCAGTTCTTC.

This clone was observed a few times. CDR3 in amino acids: CASSLGGASGSSYEQYF. The CDR3 DNA reads as TGCGCCAGCAGCTTGGGAGGGGCTAGCGGGAGCTCCTACGAGCAGTACTTC. This chain joins TRBV5-1 and TRBJ2-7; 10 nucleotides match TRBD2. Germline V CDR1 and CDR2: SGHRS, YFSETQ. J gave up 0 bases and V 0 bases, and 6 bases lay outside the gene matches. This CDR3 has 17 amino acids.

The gene calls are TRBV27 and TRBJ1-5; D might be TRBD1 (6 bases). V lost 5 bases to trimming and J lost 6 bases, with 11 bases between them. CDR1 is MNHEY, CDR2 SMNVEV, per germline (reference sequence). CDR3 length: 13 residues. The DNA for the CDR3 is TGTGCCAGCAGTCTGGACAGAGGTCAGCCCCAGCATTTT. Protein sequence: CASSLDRGQPQHF.